The 20 T cell receptor beta chains in this list originate from one sample, sequenced in a study of blood T cell repertoires in COVID-19 (dated by TCRdb to between 2020 and 2021). The method behind the library was the immunoSEQ multiplex PCR assay. This immuneACCESS table, as held by TCRdb, lists in-frame sequences with V and J called but not all clones. Of the missing ones, under half trace to an unresolved V gene in checked studies; the others have no known cause. The sample table shows over 70,000 clones, and less than 95% are seen once. The ten largest make up more than 6% of the sample. Sample: peripheral blood. These receptors originate from a man between 18 and 35 years old with COVID-19, enrolled during active disease.

The chain recombines TRBV30 with TRBJ1-1, with 7 bases lining up with TRBD1. The germline V gene has CDR1 GTSNPN and CDR2 SVGIG (reference sequence). The CDR3 runs to 13 residues. V lost 7 bases to trimming and J lost 0 bases; unmatched junction nucleotides: 5. Here the CDR3 DNA reads TGTGCCTCCCGGGACAGTTTGAACACTGAAGCTTTCTTT. It is translated as CASRDSLNTEAFF.

The chain combines TRBV10-3 with TRBJ1-3; tentatively, D is TRBD1 (5 bases). With 2 bases removed from V and 7 bases from J, the gap between germline ends came to 12 bases. The V gene's germline CDR1 is ENHRY and CDR2 SYGVKD. The CDR3 length is 14 residues. This CDR3 is CAISENQGKNTIYF. In DNA, the CDR3 is TGTGCCATCAGTGAGAATCAGGGAAAGAACACCATATATTTT.

V usage is TRBV15 and J usage is TRBJ2-1, with a weak D call TRBD2 (6 bases). Germline V gives CDR1 LNHNV, CDR2 YYDKDF (reference sequence). This CDR3 region has 14 residues. V was clipped by 4 bases and J by 9 bases, with 16 bases between them. The chain's CDR3 is CATSTGAEYFEQFF. The DNA of the CDR3 is TGTGCCACCAGCACGGGAGCAGAATATTTTGAGCAGTTCTTC.

Only one count was recorded for this clone. V gene TRBV4-3 combines with J gene TRBJ1-6, with D uncertain. The V gene's germline CDR1 is LGHNA and CDR2 YSLEER. Trimming cost V 0 bases and J 7 bases, with 7 bases left between them. The CDR3 consists of 14 residues. In DNA, the CDR3 is TGCGCCAGCAGCCAAGATCGAGGAAATTCACCCCTCCACTTT. Translated: CASSQDRGNSPLHF.

V usage is TRBV6-6 and J usage is TRBJ2-7; 10 nucleotides match TRBD2. CDR1 and CDR2 from the germline V gene are MNHNY and SVGAGI (reference sequence). This CDR3 is built from 14 residues. The J segment lost 3 bases and the V segment lost 5 bases, leaving 4 bases of the junction unmatched. The CDR3 sequence is CASSPSSGGYEQYF. In DNA, the CDR3 is TGTGCCAGCAGTCCTTCTAGCGGGGGCTACGAGCAGTACTTC.

The chain carries TRBV5-6 and TRBJ1-5, with TRBD1 as a possible D gene (6 bases). Germline loops: CDR1 SGHDT, CDR2 YYEEEE. This CDR3 spans 15 amino acids. Trimming cost V 3 bases and J 0 bases, with 10 bases left between them. The chain's CDR3 is CASSSGQFSNQPQHF. The CDR3 DNA reads as TGTGCCAGCAGCTCTGGACAGTTTAGCAATCAGCCCCAGCATTTT. Based on the CDR3 plus reference TRBV5-6 and TRBJ1-5, the full variable domain is DAGVTQSPTHLIKTRGQQVTLRCSPKSGHDTVSWYQQALGQGPQFIFQYYEEEERQRGNFPDRFSGHQFPNYSSELNVNALLLGDSALYLCASSSGQFSNQPQHFGDGTRLSIL.

This sequence joins TRBV28 and TRBJ2-7; 8 bases map to TRBD1. The CDR3 extends over 14 amino acids. The V gene end was trimmed by 5 bases and the J gene end by 2 bases; junction bases not matched to a gene: 5. Germline V gene sequence: CDR1 MDHEN, CDR2 SYDVKM. This chain's CDR3 is CASSLGDRPYEQYF. For the CDR3, the DNA is TGTGCCAGCAGTCTTGGGGACAGGCCCTACGAGCAGTACTTC.

V is TRBV24-1 and J is TRBJ2-1, with 7 bases that match TRBD1. The germline CDR1 and CDR2 sequences are KGHDR and SFDVKD. V lost 2 bases, J lost 5 bases, and 8 bases stayed unmatched. This CDR3 region has 16 residues. The CDR3 is CATSDSTGTVNNEQFF. The CDR3 DNA is TGTGCCACCAGTGATTCTACCGGGACAGTTAACAATGAGCAGTTCTTC.

In its sample, this clone was seen once. The gene calls are TRBV9 and TRBJ2-7, with D possibly TRBD2 on 6 matching bases. The CDR3 length is 15 residues. The V and J ends lost 0 bases and 1 base respectively, with 11 bases between them. The germline gives CDR1 SGDLS, CDR2 YYNGEE. CDR3 bases: TGTGCCAGCAGCGTAGATGGGACTCTTTCCTACGAGCAGTACTTC. This sequence encodes CASSVDGTLSYEQYF.

The chain is built from TRBV9 and TRBJ1-1; D perhaps matches TRBD1 (5 bases). V was cut by 4 bases and J by 1 base, with 11 bases left in between. From germline, CDR1 is SGDLS and CDR2 YYNGEE. The CDR3 contains 14 residues. The CDR3 spells CASSFVQENTEAFF. CDR3 sequence (DNA): TGTGCCAGCAGCTTCGTACAGGAGAACACTGAAGCTTTCTTT.

The chain combines TRBV7-2 with TRBJ2-7; possible D gene TRBD2, 6 bases. The V gene's germline CDR1 is SGHTA and CDR2 FQGNSA. CDR3 size: 16 residues. Trimming took 1 base from V and 4 from J, leaving 17 bases between them. In nucleotides, the CDR3 is TGTGCCAGCAGCTTAGGGGGATTCGGGAGAGTTTACGAGCAGTACTTC. This codes for CASSLGGFGRVYEQYF.

This clone is a singleton in its sample. This sequence joins TRBV18 and TRBJ2-3, with 11 bases matching TRBD2. V lost 2 bases to trimming and J lost 5 bases; unmatched junction nucleotides: 3. Per germline, CDR1 KGHSH and CDR2 LQKENI. This CDR3 is built from 15 residues. The CDR3, as DNA: TGTGCCAGCTCACCAACTAGCGGGAGTGGAGATACGCAGTATTTT. This encodes CASSPTSGSGDTQYF.

The chain is built from TRBV9 and TRBJ2-7; no clear D. CDR3 size: 15 residues. Germline CDR1 and CDR2: SGDLS and YYNGEE. V was clipped by 0 bases and J by 0 bases, with 10 bases between them. CDR3 region: CASSVGSDSSYEQYF. The DNA of the CDR3 is TGTGCCAGCAGCGTAGGCAGCGATAGCTCCTACGAGCAGTACTTC.

The rearrangement joins TRBV5-6 to TRBJ1-2; D remains unclear. The germline V gene encodes CDR1 SGHDT and CDR2 YYEEEE. The CDR3 consists of 11 residues. V was shortened by 0 bases and J by 8 bases, with 5 bases between the two germline ends. The DNA of the CDR3 is TGTGCCAGCAGCTTGGACCGGGGCTACACCTTC. Protein product: CASSLDRGYTF. Supplemented by reference TRBV5-6 and TRBJ1-2, the full variable domain reads DAGVTQSPTHLIKTRGQQVTLRCSPKSGHDTVSWYQQALGQGPQFIFQYYEEEERQRGNFPDRFSGHQFPNYSSELNVNALLLGDSALYLCASSLDRGYTFGSGTRLTVV.

Of note for this clone: Mismatch with germline at one junction end may stem from a read error. The chain carries TRBV7-2 and TRBJ1-4, with D hard to call. Germline assignment: CDR1 SGHTA and CDR2 FQGNSA. CDR3 size: 15 residues. Here the CDR3 reads CASSLGPREGEKLLF. CDR3 in DNA: TGTGCCAGCAGCCTCGGACCGAGGGAGGGTGAAAAACTGCTTTTT. The full variable domain, in which reference TRBV7-2 and TRBJ1-4 provide the parts outside the CDR3, is GAGVSQSPSNKVTEKGKDVELRCDPISGHTALYWYRQSLGQGLEFLIYFQGNSAPDKSGLPSDRFSAERTGGSVSTLTIQRTQQEDSAVYLCASSLGPREGEKLLFGSGTQLSVL.

The V and J genes are TRBV29-1 and TRBJ2-7; the D is unclear. The CDR3 consists of 11 residues. Trimming pared 4 bases from V and 4 bases from J, leaving 8 bases between. Germline V gene lookup returns CDR1 SQVTM and CDR2 ANQGSEA. The CDR3: CSVAYRYEQYF. The DNA of the CDR3 is TGCAGCGTTGCCTACCGGTACGAGCAGTACTTC.

In the case of this clone: The junction departs from the called germline gene at one end, perhaps through a read error. The chain recombines TRBV9 with TRBJ1-4, with D maybe TRBD1 (6 bases). The CDR3 covers 15 residues. Germline V gene lookup returns CDR1 SGDLS and CDR2 YYNGEE. The CDR3 bases are TGTGCCAGCAGCGCAACGACAGGATTTAATGAAAAACTGCTTTTT. Translation: CASSATTGFNEKLLF.

This clone is a singleton in its sample. V is TRBV7-9 and J is TRBJ2-2, with TRBD1 matching over 12 bases. Germline V gene lookup returns CDR1 SEHNR and CDR2 FQNEAQ (reference sequence). Trimming removed 5 bases from V and 6 bases from J; junction bases left unmatched: 7. The CDR3 runs to 16 residues. The CDR3 loop is CASSPRGTGGSGELFF. The CDR3 DNA reads TGTGCCAGCAGCCCAAGGGGGACAGGGGGCTCCGGGGAGCTGTTTTTT.

The gene calls are TRBV19 and TRBJ2-1; tentative D call: TRBD1 (6 bases). Between the trimmed V and J ends, which lost 2 bases and 5 bases, there was a span of 10 bases. Germline V CDR1 and CDR2: LNHDA, SQIVND (reference sequence). The CDR3 has 14 residues. The CDR3 nucleotides read TGTGCCAGTAGTATACAGGGGTCCCACAATGAGCAGTTCTTC. It codes for CASSIQGSHNEQFF.

The J gene is TRBJ1-5, the V gene TRBV7-2; D ambiguous. The CDR3 covers 13 residues. CDR1 and CDR2 from the germline V gene are SGHTA and FQGNSA. Trimming took off 5 bases at V and 6 bases at J, with 11 bases between the two ends. The CDR3 region is CASSTSRGQPQHF. CDR3 in DNA: TGTGCCAGCAGCACAAGTAGAGGTCAGCCCCAGCATTTT. The full variable domain, its missing parts supplied by reference TRBV7-2 and TRBJ1-5, is GAGVSQSPSNKVTEKGKDVELRCDPISGHTALYWYRQSLGQGLEFLIYFQGNSAPDKSGLPSDRFSAERTGGSVSTLTIQRTQQEDSAVYLCASSTSRGQPQHFGDGTRLSIL.